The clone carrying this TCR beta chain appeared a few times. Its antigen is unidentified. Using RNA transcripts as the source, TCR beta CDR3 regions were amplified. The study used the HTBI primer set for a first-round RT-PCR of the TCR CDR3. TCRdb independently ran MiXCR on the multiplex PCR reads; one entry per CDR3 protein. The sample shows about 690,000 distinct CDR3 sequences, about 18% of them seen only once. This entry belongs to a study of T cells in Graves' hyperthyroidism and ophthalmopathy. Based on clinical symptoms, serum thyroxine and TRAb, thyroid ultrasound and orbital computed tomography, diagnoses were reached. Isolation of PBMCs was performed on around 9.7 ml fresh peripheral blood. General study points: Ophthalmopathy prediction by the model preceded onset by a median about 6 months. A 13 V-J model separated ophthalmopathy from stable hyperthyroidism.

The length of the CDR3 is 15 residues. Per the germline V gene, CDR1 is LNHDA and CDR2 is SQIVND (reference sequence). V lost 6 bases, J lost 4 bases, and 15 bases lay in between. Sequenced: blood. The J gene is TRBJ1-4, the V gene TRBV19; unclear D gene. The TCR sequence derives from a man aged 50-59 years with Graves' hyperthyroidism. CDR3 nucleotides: TGTGCCAGTAGCCCCACATTGGTGGATAATGAAAAACTGTTTTTT. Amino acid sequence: CASSPTLVDNEKLFF. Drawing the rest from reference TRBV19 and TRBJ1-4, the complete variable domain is DGGITQSPKYLFRKEGQNVTLSCEQNLNHDAMYWYRQDPGQGLRLIYYSQIVNDFQKGDIAEGYSVSREKKESFPLTVTSAQKNPTAFYLCASSPTLVDNEKLFFGSGTQLSVL.